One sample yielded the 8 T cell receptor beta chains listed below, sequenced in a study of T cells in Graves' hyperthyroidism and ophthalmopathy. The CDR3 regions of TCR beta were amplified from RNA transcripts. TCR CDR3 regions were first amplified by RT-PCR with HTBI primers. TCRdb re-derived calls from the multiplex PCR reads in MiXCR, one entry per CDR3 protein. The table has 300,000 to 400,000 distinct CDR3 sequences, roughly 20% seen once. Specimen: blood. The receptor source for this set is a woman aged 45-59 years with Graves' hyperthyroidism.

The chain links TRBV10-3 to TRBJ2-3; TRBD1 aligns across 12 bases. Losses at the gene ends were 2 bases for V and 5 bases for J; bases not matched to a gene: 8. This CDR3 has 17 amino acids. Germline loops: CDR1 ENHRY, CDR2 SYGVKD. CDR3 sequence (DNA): TGTGCCATCAGTGAGCCCCTCGGGACAGGGGGCAAAGATACGCAGTATTTT. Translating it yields CAISEPLGTGGKDTQYF.

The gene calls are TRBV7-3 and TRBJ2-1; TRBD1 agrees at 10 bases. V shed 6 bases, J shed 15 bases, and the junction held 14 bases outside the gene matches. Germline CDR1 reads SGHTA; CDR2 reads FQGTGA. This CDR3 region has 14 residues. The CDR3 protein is CASSSEPGQGSTFF. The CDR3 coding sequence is TGTGCCAGCAGTTCCGAACCGGGACAGGGGAGCACGTTCTTC.

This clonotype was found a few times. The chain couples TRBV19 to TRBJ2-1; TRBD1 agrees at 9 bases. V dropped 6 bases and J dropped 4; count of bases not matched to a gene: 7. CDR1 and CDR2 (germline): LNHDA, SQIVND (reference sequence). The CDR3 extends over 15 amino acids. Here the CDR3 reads CASSIPGQGYNEQFF. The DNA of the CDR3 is TGTGCCAGTAGCATTCCGGGACAGGGTTACAATGAGCAGTTCTTC.

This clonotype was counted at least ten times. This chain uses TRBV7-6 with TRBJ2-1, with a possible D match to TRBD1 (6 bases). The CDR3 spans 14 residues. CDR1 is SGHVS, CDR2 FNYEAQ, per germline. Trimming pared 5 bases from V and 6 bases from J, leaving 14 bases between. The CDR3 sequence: CASSTGQLLNEQFF. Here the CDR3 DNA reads TGTGCCAGCAGCACCGGACAGCTTCTCAATGAGCAGTTCTTC.

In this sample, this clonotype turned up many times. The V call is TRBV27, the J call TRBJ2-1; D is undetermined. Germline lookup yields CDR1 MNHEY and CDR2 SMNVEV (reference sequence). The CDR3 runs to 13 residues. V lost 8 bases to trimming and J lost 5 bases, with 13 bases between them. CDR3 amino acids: CASRAVGHNEQFF. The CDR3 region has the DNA TGTGCCAGCCGCGCCGTCGGGCACAATGAGCAGTTCTTC.

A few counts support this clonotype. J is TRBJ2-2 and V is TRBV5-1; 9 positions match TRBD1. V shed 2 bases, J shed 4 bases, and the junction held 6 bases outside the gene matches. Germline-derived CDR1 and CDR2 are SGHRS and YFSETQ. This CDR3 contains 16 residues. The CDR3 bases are TGCGCCAGCAGCTTCCTACAGGGGGCGCTCACCGGGGAGCTGTTTTTT. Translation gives CASSFLQGALTGELFF.

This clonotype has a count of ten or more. CDR3 nucleotides: TGTGCCAGCAGCCCTGTTGCGGCGGGAGATACGCAGTATTTT. Amino acids: CASSPVAAGDTQYF. The V gene is TRBV11-2, the J gene TRBJ2-3; perhaps TRBD2 as D (5 bases). Germline V CDR1 and CDR2: SGHAT, FQNNGV. The V end lost 5 bases, the J end lost 5 bases, and 14 bases lay between the germline ends. The length of the CDR3 is 14 residues.

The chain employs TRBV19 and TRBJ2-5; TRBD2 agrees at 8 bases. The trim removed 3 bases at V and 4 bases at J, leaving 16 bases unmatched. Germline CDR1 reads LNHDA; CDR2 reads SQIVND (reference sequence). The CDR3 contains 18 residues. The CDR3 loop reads CASSIGYLEREHRETQYF. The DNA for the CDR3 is TGTGCCAGTAGTATTGGATATTTAGAGCGGGAGCATCGAGAGACCCAGTACTTC. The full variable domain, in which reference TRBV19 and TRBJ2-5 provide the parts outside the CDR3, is DGGITQSPKYLFRKEGQNVTLSCEQNLNHDAMYWYRQDPGQGLRLIYYSQIVNDFQKGDIAEGYSVSREKKESFPLTVTSAQKNPTAFYLCASSIGYLEREHRETQYFGPGTRLLVL.